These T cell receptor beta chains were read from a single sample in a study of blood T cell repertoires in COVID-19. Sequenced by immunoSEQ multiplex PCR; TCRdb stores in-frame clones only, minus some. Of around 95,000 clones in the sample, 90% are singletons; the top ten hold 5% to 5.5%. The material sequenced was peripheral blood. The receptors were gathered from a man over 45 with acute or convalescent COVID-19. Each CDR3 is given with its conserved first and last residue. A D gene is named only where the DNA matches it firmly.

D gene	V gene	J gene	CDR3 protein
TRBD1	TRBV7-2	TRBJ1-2	CASSLGQEGGYTF
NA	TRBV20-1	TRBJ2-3	CSATKDTQYF
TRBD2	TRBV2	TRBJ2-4	CASIAAGEGDIQYF
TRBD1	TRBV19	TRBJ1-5	CASSVDRDNQPQHF
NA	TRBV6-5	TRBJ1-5	CASSLFREGQPQHF
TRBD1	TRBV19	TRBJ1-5	CASSMAQGAGGQPQHF
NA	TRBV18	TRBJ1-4	CASSPGLHEKLFF
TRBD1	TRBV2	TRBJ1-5	CASRSDGTDYQPQHF
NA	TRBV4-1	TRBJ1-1	CASSQDISRNTEAFF
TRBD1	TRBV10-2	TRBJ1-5	CASSDKGQGWDQPQHF
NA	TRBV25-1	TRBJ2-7	CASRMGQYEQYF